One sample yielded the 14 T cell receptor beta chains listed below, sequenced in a study of shared clonotypes between healthy human individuals (dated by TCRdb to 2019 to 2021). The method behind the library was the immunoSEQ multiplex PCR assay. Sourced from immuneACCESS, this table was stored by TCRdb with only in-frame sequences that have V and J called. A share of the clones is absent; for the studies checked, an unresolved V gene accounts for under half, and the remainder has no known explanation. This sample has approximately 2.3 million clones in its table, and about 92% of those were observed once. The top ten constitute 0.39% of the sample. Specimen: naive CD4+ T cells from PBMCs. The cell subset or site label on this specimen signifies: CD45RA+ positively selected. The origin of the receptors is a young man in good health. Some clones in this sample may be carry-over from other donors' samples.

The chain couples TRBV5-1 to TRBJ2-7; D not resolved. The CDR3 has 15 residues. V dropped 3 bases and J dropped 5 bases, with 18 bases sitting between them. CDR1 is SGHRS and CDR2 is YFSETQ in the germline V gene. CDR3 DNA sequence: TGCGCCAGCAGCTCAACACCTAACCAAGACGACGAGCAGTACTTC. Protein product: CASSSTPNQDDEQYF.

The chain employs TRBV7-6 and TRBJ2-4; TRBD2 agrees at 9 bases. V shed 3 bases and J 8 bases; nucleotides not matched to a gene: 8. Germline values: CDR1 SGHVS, CDR2 FNYEAQ. This CDR3 is 15 amino acids long. CDR3 nucleotide sequence: TGTGCCAGCAGCTTGGTAGCGGGAGTGGGGGACATTCAGTACTTC. The encoded protein is CASSLVAGVGDIQYF.

In the case of this clone: This sample includes further DNA sequences coding for the same CDR3. The chain employs TRBV7-9 and TRBJ1-2; a weak D match, TRBD1 (5 bases). V was pared by 5 bases and J by 2 bases, with 12 bases between. CDR1 and CDR2 from the germline V gene are SEHNR and FQNEAQ (reference sequence). The CDR3 is 14 residues long. The CDR3 is CASSQLGGNYGYTF. DNA for the CDR3: TGTGCCAGCAGCCAGCTCGGGGGGAACTATGGCTACACCTTC.

This clone has a single count. The CDR3 reads CASSGQHTEAFF. CDR3 nucleotide sequence: TGTGCCAGCAGCGGACAGCACACTGAAGCTTTCTTT. V and J are TRBV7-9 and TRBJ1-1; D may be TRBD1 (6 bases). Looked up from germline, CDR1 is SEHNR and CDR2 is FQNEAQ (reference sequence). This CDR3 is 12 amino acids long. The germline V and J ends were trimmed by 5 bases and 3 bases, with 7 bases remaining between them.

The rearrangement links TRBV7-8 to TRBJ2-5, with D uncertain. The CDR3 runs to 16 residues. Germline CDR1 SGHVS, CDR2 FQNEAQ. The V end was cut by 5 bases, the J end by 1 base, with 17 bases between. CDR3 in amino acids: CASSRRATFFQETQYF. CDR3 in DNA: TGTGCCAGCAGCCGTCGGGCGACCTTCTTCCAAGAGACCCAGTACTTC.

This clone was seen a single time. The rearrangement uses TRBV7-8 and TRBJ1-4; 9 bases fit TRBD1. The germline V gene has CDR1 SGHVS and CDR2 FQNEAQ. This CDR3 is built from 16 residues. After removal of 5 bases from V and 8 bases from J, the junction contained 12 bases not matched to a gene. The CDR3 sequence is CASSPKRGQGREKLFF. The CDR3 nucleotides are TGTGCCAGCAGCCCCAAACGGGGACAGGGAAGAGAAAAACTGTTTTTT. Combining the CDR3 with reference TRBV7-8 and TRBJ1-4 gives the whole variable domain GAGVSQSPRYKVAKRGQDVALRCDPISGHVSLFWYQQALGQGPEFLTYFQNEAQLDKSGLPSDRFFAERPEGSVSTLKIQRTQQEDSAVYLCASSPKRGQGREKLFFGSGTQLSVL.

The gene calls are TRBV11-1 and TRBJ1-1; the D gene is possibly TRBD1 (5 bases). V lost 3 bases to trimming and J lost 0 bases, with 11 bases between them. This CDR3 is built from 15 residues. Germline V lookup: CDR1 SGHAT, CDR2 FQDESV (reference sequence). The CDR3 is CASSFGQNMNTEAFF. The CDR3 nucleotides read TGTGCCAGCAGCTTTGGACAAAACATGAACACTGAAGCTTTCTTT.

This chain joins TRBV7-9 and TRBJ2-2; D not resolved. Trimming removed 2 bases from V and 2 bases from J, with 18 bases in between. Germline loops: CDR1 SEHNR, CDR2 FQNEAQ (reference sequence). The CDR3 is 18 residues long. CDR3 sequence: CASSLSFFGQKNTGELFF. Here the CDR3 DNA reads TGTGCCAGCAGCTTAAGCTTTTTTGGCCAGAAAAACACCGGGGAGCTGTTTTTT.

The V and J genes are TRBV5-6 and TRBJ2-1; 9 nucleotides match TRBD2. Per the germline V gene, CDR1 is SGHDT and CDR2 is YYEEEE. The J segment lost 6 bases and the V segment lost 0 bases, leaving 10 bases of the junction unmatched. The CDR3 is 17 residues long. The CDR3 spells CASSLVGAGGAGNEQFF. CDR3 nucleotides: TGTGCCAGCAGCTTGGTTGGGGCGGGAGGGGCAGGCAATGAGCAGTTCTTC.

The gene calls are TRBV4-2 and TRBJ2-3; TRBD2 matches at 7 bases. Unmatched junction bases numbered 8, after V lost 0 bases and J lost 2 bases. The CDR3 loop spans 17 amino acids. Per germline, CDR1 LGHNA and CDR2 YNFKEQ. CDR3 coding DNA: TGTGCCAGCAGCCAAGACGGGCTAGCGGTAATCACAGATACGCAGTATTTT. Its protein product is CASSQDGLAVITDTQYF.

V is TRBV9 and J is TRBJ2-7; no clear D. Trimming cost V 4 bases and J 1 base, with 21 bases left between them. There are 17 residues in the CDR3. Germline V lookup: CDR1 SGDLS, CDR2 YYNGEE. This chain's CDR3 is CASSNSISGANSYEQYF. In DNA form, the CDR3 reads TGTGCCAGCAGCAACTCGATAAGTGGAGCGAATTCCTACGAGCAGTACTTC. The variable domain in full, completed from reference TRBV9 and TRBJ2-7, reads DSGVTQTPKHLITATGQRVTLRCSPRSGDLSVYWYQQSLDQGLQFLIQYYNGEERAKGNILERFSAQQFPDLHSELNLSSLELGDSALYFCASSNSISGANSYEQYFGPGTRLTVT.

This clone appeared once. This sequence joins TRBV28 and TRBJ1-2; no firm D call. The CDR3 length is 15 residues. V gave up 2 bases and J gave up 4 bases, with 14 bases separating them. Germline assignment: CDR1 MDHEN and CDR2 SYDVKM. In DNA, the CDR3 is TGTGCCAGCAGTTTAGTAGATACGAGAGTCTATGGCTACACCTTC. Amino acids: CASSLVDTRVYGYTF.

CDR3 DNA sequence: TGTGCCAGTAGTATCGACAGGGGGATCGGAAACACCATATATTTT. Encoded protein: CASSIDRGIGNTIYF. The V gene is TRBV19, the J gene TRBJ1-3, with 9 bases that match TRBD1. J lost 4 bases, V lost 3 bases, and 4 bases had no gene match. The CDR3 covers 15 residues. Germline V gives CDR1 LNHDA, CDR2 SQIVND (reference sequence).

The chain carries TRBV5-1 and TRBJ1-2, with unresolved D. The CDR3 is 15 amino acids. CDR1 SGHRS and CDR2 YFSETQ come from the germline V gene. V was cut by 1 base and J by 2 bases, with 12 bases left in between. For the CDR3, the DNA is TGCGCCAGCAGCTTGAGGGCCGACCCAAACTATGGCTACACCTTC. Protein product: CASSLRADPNYGYTF.